These 19 T cell receptor beta chains came from one sample sequenced in a study of cytomegalovirus exposure and HLA in healthy donors. The primer mix had 60 Vbeta and 13 Jbeta primers. Produced via immunoSEQ multiplex PCR; TCRdb's table is partial and in-frame only. The data show some 120,000 clones, roughly 80% seen once. Sequencing input: PBMCs. These receptor sequences come from a male donor in good health and CMV-seropositive.

The V call is TRBV27, the J call TRBJ2-7; D might be TRBD2 (7 bases). Germline V gene data show CDR1 as MNHEY and CDR2 as SMNVEV (reference sequence). The CDR3 runs 15 residues. The V end was cut by 3 bases, the J end by 3 bases, with 15 bases between. This CDR3 reads CASSFHGLGGYEQYF. DNA for the CDR3: TGTGCCAGCAGTTTCCACGGACTAGGGGGCTACGAGCAGTACTTC.

This clone occurred a few times. The chain employs TRBV27 and TRBJ2-2; 7 positions agree with TRBD2. The junction had 2 bases not matched to a gene; V was cut back by 3 bases and J by 7 bases. Germline V lookup: CDR1 MNHEY, CDR2 SMNVEV (reference sequence). The CDR3 is 13 amino acids. CDR3 amino acids: CASSFPGGGELFF. The CDR3 coding sequence is TGTGCCAGCAGTTTTCCGGGGGGCGGGGAGCTGTTTTTT.

With regard to this clone: The sample holds other DNA sequences that translate to the same CDR3. The gene calls are TRBV30 and TRBJ1-5; maybe TRBD1 (6 bases). Germline CDR1 reads GTSNPN; CDR2 reads SVGIG (reference sequence). The CDR3 loop spans 13 amino acids. Deletions cut 4 bases from V and 2 bases from J, with 9 bases between. The CDR3 reads CAWKAGGNQPQHF. The CDR3 nucleotides read TGTGCCTGGAAGGCAGGGGGCAATCAGCCCCAGCATTTT.

The chain links TRBV30 to TRBJ2-1; 7 bases fit TRBD1. Trimming took 4 bases from V and 8 from J; bases not matched to a gene: 8. The germline V gene encodes CDR1 GTSNPN and CDR2 SVGIG (reference sequence). The CDR3 is made up of 13 amino acids. This chain's CDR3 is CAWNPTGADEQFF. DNA for the CDR3: TGTGCCTGGAATCCAACAGGGGCGGATGAGCAGTTCTTC. The variable domain in full, with the rest retrieved from reference TRBV30 and TRBJ2-1, is SQTIHQWPATLVQPVGSPLSLECTVEGTSNPNLYWYRQAAGRGLQLLFYSVGIGQISSEVPQNLSASRPQDRQFILSSKKLLLSDSGFYLCAWNPTGADEQFFGPGTRLTVL.

The J gene is TRBJ1-1, the V gene TRBV2, with D hard to call. This CDR3 region has 15 residues. V was cut by 3 bases and J by 0 bases, with 11 bases left in between. Germline CDR1 reads SNHLY; CDR2 reads FYNNEI. CDR3 nucleotides: TGTGCCAGCAGTGAGGGCCTCCCCATGAACACTGAAGCTTTCTTT. Its translation is CASSEGLPMNTEAFF.

The chain has TRBV11-2 and TRBJ2-5; a possible D gene is TRBD1 (6 bases). The CDR3 spans 16 residues. Germline V gene sequence: CDR1 SGHAT, CDR2 FQNNGV. V was pared by 6 bases and J by 5 bases, with 22 bases between. As DNA, the CDR3 is TGTGCCAGCAGGATAGACGGCACAGGGTGGTATGAGACCCAGTACTTC. Translated, it gives CASRIDGTGWYETQYF.

This rearrangement joins TRBV7-9 to TRBJ2-2, with a possible D match to TRBD1 (6 bases). CDR1 is SEHNR and CDR2 is FQNEAQ in the germline V gene (reference sequence). CDR3 length: 16 amino acids. V was pared by 5 bases and J by 2 bases, with 15 bases between. The CDR3 is CASSPGLDSNTGELFF. Here the CDR3 DNA reads TGTGCCAGCAGCCCGGGTCTGGACAGCAACACCGGGGAGCTGTTTTTT.

Only one count was recorded for this clone. The chain employs TRBV7-2 and TRBJ2-7, with 7 nucleotides matching TRBD2. Germline CDR1 and CDR2: SGHTA and FQGNSA. After removal of 4 bases from V and 6 bases from J, the junction contained 12 bases not matched to a gene. The CDR3 contains 15 residues. The DNA of the CDR3 is TGTGCCAGCAGCTCCGGACTAGAAGATTGGGGCGAGCAGTACTTC. Translating gives CASSSGLEDWGEQYF. The entire variable domain, with the rest obtained from reference TRBV7-2 and TRBJ2-7, is as follows: GAGVSQSPSNKVTEKGKDVELRCDPISGHTALYWYRQSLGQGLEFLIYFQGNSAPDKSGLPSDRFSAERTGGSVSTLTIQRTQQEDSAVYLCASSSGLEDWGEQYFGPGTRLTVT.

J is TRBJ2-3 and V is TRBV15; D call uncertain. In germline, CDR1 is LNHNV, CDR2 YYDKDF (reference sequence). V lost 0 bases and J lost 4, with 5 bases in between. The CDR3 length is 13 residues. CDR3 DNA sequence: TGTGCCACCAGCAGAGATCCGGCAGATACGCAGTATTTT. Translated, it gives CATSRDPADTQYF.

V usage is TRBV11-1 and J usage is TRBJ2-7, with 11 bases identical to TRBD2. CDR3 length: 16 amino acids. CDR1 SGHAT and CDR2 FQDESV come from the germline V gene (reference sequence). The ends lost 1 base at V and 6 bases at J; junction bases unmatched: 8. The CDR3 bases are TGTGCCAGCAGCTTAGTACCACTAGCGGGAGCGGTCGAGCAGTACTTC. It translates to CASSLVPLAGAVEQYF.

The chain combines TRBV6-1 with TRBJ1-4, with TRBD1 identical over 7 bases. V trimming: 3 bases; J trimming: 8 bases; junction bases outside the gene matches: 3. This CDR3 has 13 residues. Looked up from germline, CDR1 is MNHNS and CDR2 is SASEGT. CDR3 in amino acids: CASSDRDSEKLFF. The CDR3 bases are TGTGCCAGCAGTGATCGGGACAGCGAAAAACTGTTTTTT.

This sequence joins TRBV4-3 and TRBJ2-5, with 9 nucleotides matching TRBD2. The J call is uncertain, as TRBJ2-7 better fits the DNA end. Germline CDR1 and CDR2: LGHNA and YSLEER. The CDR3 sequence is 14 residues long. CDR3 region: CASSQGAGGYEQYF. CDR3 nucleotide sequence: TGCGCCAGCAGCCAGGGAGCGGGAGGCTACGAGCAGTACTTC.

The V gene is TRBV6-6, the J gene TRBJ1-5, with D maybe TRBD1 (5 bases). Trimming took 7 bases from V and 4 from J, leaving 14 bases between them. CDR3 length equals 14 residues. CDR1 and CDR2 (germline): MNHNY, SVGAGI (reference sequence). The CDR3 DNA reads as TGTGCCAGCACCACGCAGGGAAATAATCAGCCCCAGCATTTT. As protein: CASTTQGNNQPQHF.

The chain recombines TRBV15 with TRBJ1-2; 8 nucleotides agree with TRBD1. J was trimmed by 7 bases and V by 0 bases; bases with no gene match: 10. Germline V gene lookup returns CDR1 LNHNV and CDR2 YYDKDF (reference sequence). The CDR3 extends over 16 amino acids. CDR3 sequence: CATSREVGRGLAGYTF. CDR3 nucleotide sequence: TGTGCCACCAGCAGAGAGGTAGGCAGGGGGCTGGCTGGCTACACCTTC.

The CDR3 sequence: CASSQDSQGGNEQFF. In DNA form, the CDR3 reads TGCGCCAGCAGCCAAGACTCACAGGGAGGGAATGAGCAGTTCTTC. This chain connects TRBV4-1 to TRBJ2-1, with a weak D call TRBD2 (7 bases). Trimming removed 0 bases at V and 7 bases at J, with 13 bases between. This CDR3 is built from 15 residues. Germline assignment: CDR1 MGHRA and CDR2 YSYEKL.

This chain uses TRBV29-1 with TRBJ1-2; the D gene is possibly TRBD1 (6 bases). The germline gives CDR1 SQVTM, CDR2 ANQGSEA. V gave up 5 bases and J gave up 4 bases, with 14 bases separating them. This CDR3 region has 13 residues. The CDR3 DNA sequence: TGCAGCGTTCCTACTCAGGGGTTCTATGGCTACACCTTC. Residues: CSVPTQGFYGYTF.

The chain employs TRBV5-8 and TRBJ2-7; 7 bases are shared with TRBD1. With V trimmed by 2 bases and J by 0 bases, 2 bases remained unmatched. CDR3 length equals 14 residues. The germline CDR1 and CDR2 sequences are SGHTS and YDEGEE. CDR3 bases: TGTGCCAGCAGCTTCGACAGGGACTCCTACGAGCAGTACTTC. Translated, it gives CASSFDRDSYEQYF. Using reference TRBV5-8 and TRBJ2-7 for the parts outside the CDR3, the full variable domain is EAGVTQSPTHLIKTRGQQATLRCSPISGHTSVYWYQQALGLGLQFLLWYDEGEERNRGNFPPRFSGRQFPNYSSELNVNALELEDSALYLCASSFDRDSYEQYFGPGTRLTVT.

The rearrangement uses TRBV7-2 and TRBJ2-7; tentatively, D is TRBD2 (6 bases). The CDR3 extends over 15 amino acids. V lost 2 bases and J lost 3, with 14 bases in between. Germline V lookup: CDR1 SGHTA, CDR2 FQGNSA. The CDR3 loop reads CASSLISGANYEQYF. In DNA form, the CDR3 reads TGTGCCAGCAGCTTAATATCGGGAGCCAACTACGAGCAGTACTTC.

CDR3 in amino acids: CSVGGQGTDTQYF. The CDR3 coding sequence is TGCAGCGTTGGCGGGCAGGGCACAGATACGCAGTATTTT. This chain uses TRBV29-1 with TRBJ2-3; perhaps TRBD2 as D (5 bases). The germline CDR1 and CDR2 sequences are SQVTM and ANQGSEA. Trimming cost V 4 bases and J 1 base, with 9 bases left between them. The CDR3 is 13 amino acids.